This entry is about one T cell receptor beta chain. Its specificity is unknown. This sample was included in a study of identical twins. Carrying unique molecular identifiers, the cDNA also gained a universal primer site through template switching. TCRdb reanalysed the 5' RACE reads using MiXCR and keeps one entry per CDR3 protein. The data hold about 500,000 distinct CDR3 sequences, with around 15% observed a single time. Germline V lookup: CDR1 DFQATT, CDR2 SNEGSKA (reference sequence). The CDR3 runs 17 residues. The trim removed 1 base at V and 0 bases at J, leaving 7 bases unmatched. Study-level points and caveats: Within monozygotic twins, out-of-frame TCR alpha sharing was underestimated by the models. Interpretation of the results relied on cross-sectional statistical analysis and not on following the same donors. Carriage of fewer insertions was seen in abundant cord blood beta clonotypes, whereas memory repertoires showed none.

The same data also contributed to another study, on yellow fever vaccine responses in identical twins.

The chain couples TRBV20-1 to TRBJ1-3; TRBD1 aligns across 9 bases. What was sequenced was CD4+ T cells sorted from blood. This receptor was identified in a woman under 30 in good health. The CDR3 nucleotides read TGCAGTGCTAGAGGCGGGGGGACAGGGAGCTCTGGAAACACCATATATTTT. Its protein is CSARGGGTGSSGNTIYF.